The sequence of this T cell receptor beta chain was determined in a study of blood T cell repertoires in COVID-19. The V and J ends lost 8 bases and 4 bases, in that order; junction bases with no gene match: 10. CDR3 length: 14 residues. From germline, CDR1 is LNHDA and CDR2 SQIVND (reference sequence). This clone was observed a handful of times. Assay used: immunoSEQ multiplex PCR; TCRdb lists only in-frame clones, some missing. This table has approximately 99,000 clones, around 87% appearing once. The rearrangement links TRBV19 to TRBJ1-2, with 7 bases that match TRBD1. The sequenced material came from peripheral blood. The TCR originated in a human donor in a cohort sampled during active COVID-19. The CDR3 is CASGTGVGTYGYTF. As DNA, the CDR3 is TGTGCCAGTGGAACAGGGGTCGGCACCTATGGCTACACCTTC.